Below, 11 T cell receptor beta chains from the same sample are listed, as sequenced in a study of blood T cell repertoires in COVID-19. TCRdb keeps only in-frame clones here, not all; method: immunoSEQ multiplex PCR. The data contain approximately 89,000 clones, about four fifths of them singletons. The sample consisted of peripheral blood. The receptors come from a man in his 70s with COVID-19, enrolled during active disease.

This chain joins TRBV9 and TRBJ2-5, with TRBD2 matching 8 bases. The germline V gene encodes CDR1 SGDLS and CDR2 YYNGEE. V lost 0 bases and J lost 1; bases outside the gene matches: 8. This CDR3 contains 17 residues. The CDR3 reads CASSVGVSGSTQETQYF. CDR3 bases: TGTGCCAGCAGCGTAGGAGTGAGCGGGAGCACCCAAGAGACCCAGTACTTC.

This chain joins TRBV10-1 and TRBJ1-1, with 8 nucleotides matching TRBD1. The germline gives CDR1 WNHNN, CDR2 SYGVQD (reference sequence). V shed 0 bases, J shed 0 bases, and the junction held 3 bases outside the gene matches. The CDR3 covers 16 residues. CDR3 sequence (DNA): TGCGCCAGCAGTGAGTCGGACAGGGTTTTGAACACTGAAGCTTTCTTT. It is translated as CASSESDRVLNTEAFF.

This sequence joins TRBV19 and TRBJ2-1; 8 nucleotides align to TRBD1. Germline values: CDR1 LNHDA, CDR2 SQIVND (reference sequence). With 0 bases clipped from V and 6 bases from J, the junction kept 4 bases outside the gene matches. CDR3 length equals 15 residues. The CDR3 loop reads CASSIDLQGGNEQFF. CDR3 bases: TGTGCCAGTAGTATAGACCTACAGGGGGGCAATGAGCAGTTCTTC.

Written as DNA, the CDR3 is TGCGCCAGCAGCTGGGGAGGGAACACAGATACGCAGTATTTT. Amino acid sequence: CASSWGGNTDTQYF. V gene TRBV5-1 combines with J gene TRBJ2-3, with 7 bases fitting TRBD2. Trimming cost V 3 bases and J 2 bases; bases outside gene matches: 3. Germline CDR1 is SGHRS and CDR2 is YFSETQ. This CDR3 has 14 amino acids.

The CDR3 is CATSDPSGDRGETQYF. CDR3 nucleotide sequence: TGTGCCACCAGTGACCCATCGGGGGACAGGGGGGAGACCCAGTACTTC. The chain employs TRBV24-1 and TRBJ2-5; TRBD1 agrees at 11 bases. This CDR3 is 16 amino acids long. Germline CDR1 KGHDR, CDR2 SFDVKD. The trim removed 4 bases at V and 5 bases at J, leaving 8 bases unmatched.

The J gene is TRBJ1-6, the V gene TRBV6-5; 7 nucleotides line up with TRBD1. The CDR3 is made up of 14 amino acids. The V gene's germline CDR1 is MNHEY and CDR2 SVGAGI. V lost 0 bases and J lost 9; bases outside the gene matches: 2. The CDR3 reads CASSYSQGGSPLHF. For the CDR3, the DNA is TGTGCCAGCAGTTACTCGCAGGGGGGTTCACCCCTCCACTTT.

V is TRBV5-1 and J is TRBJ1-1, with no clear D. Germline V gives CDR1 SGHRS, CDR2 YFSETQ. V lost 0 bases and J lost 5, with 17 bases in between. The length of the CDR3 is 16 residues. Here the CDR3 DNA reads TGCGCCAGCAGCTTGGTAAAGCGGGCGTTGAGGACTGAAGCTTTCTTT. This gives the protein CASSLVKRALRTEAFF.

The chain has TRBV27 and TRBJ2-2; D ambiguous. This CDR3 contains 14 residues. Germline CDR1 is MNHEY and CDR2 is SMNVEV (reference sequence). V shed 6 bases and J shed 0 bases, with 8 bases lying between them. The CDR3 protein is CASRRSPNTGELFF. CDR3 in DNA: TGTGCCAGCAGAAGAAGCCCGAACACCGGGGAGCTGTTTTTT.

This CDR3 is CASSLVGALTGELFF. The CDR3 DNA follows: TGTGCCAGCAGCCTCGTGGGGGCCCTCACCGGGGAGCTGTTTTTT. V and J are TRBV7-2 and TRBJ2-2, with a possible D match to TRBD1 (6 bases). Germline loops: CDR1 SGHTA, CDR2 FQGNSA. Trimming shortened V by 5 bases and J by 4 bases, and 14 bases separated the two germline ends. The CDR3 is made up of 15 amino acids. Drawing the rest from reference TRBV7-2 and TRBJ2-2, the complete variable domain is GAGVSQSPSNKVTEKGKDVELRCDPISGHTALYWYRQSLGQGLEFLIYFQGNSAPDKSGLPSDRFSAERTGGSVSTLTIQRTQQEDSAVYLCASSLVGALTGELFFGEGSRLTVL.

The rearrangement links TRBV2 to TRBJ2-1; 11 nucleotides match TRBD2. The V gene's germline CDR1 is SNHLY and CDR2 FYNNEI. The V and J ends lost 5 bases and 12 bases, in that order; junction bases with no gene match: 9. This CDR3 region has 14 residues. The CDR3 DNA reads TGTGCCAGCAGTTCACTGACTAGCGGGGAAGGGCAGTTCTTC. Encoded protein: CASSSLTSGEGQFF.

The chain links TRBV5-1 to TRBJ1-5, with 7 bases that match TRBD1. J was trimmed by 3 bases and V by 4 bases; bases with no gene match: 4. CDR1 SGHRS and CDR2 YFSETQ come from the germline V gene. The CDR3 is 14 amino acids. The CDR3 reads CASSTGQNNQPQHF. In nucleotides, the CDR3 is TGCGCCAGCAGCACGGGACAGAACAATCAGCCCCAGCATTTT.